Following are 13 T cell receptor beta chains from one sample sequenced in a study of blood T cell repertoires in COVID-19 (TCRdb year 2020). The library was produced with the immunoSEQ multiplex PCR assay. Here the immuneACCESS table is served through TCRdb, limited to in-frame sequences with V and J called. Missing clones are a known gap in these copies; in checked studies unresolved V genes cover under half, and the rest lacks a known reason. The sample table holds 35,000 or so clones, of which about nine tenths were seen once. The ten largest clones take up over 10% of the sample. Material: peripheral blood. The receptors shown here come from a man between 70 and 80 years old with acute or convalescent COVID-19.

The chain couples TRBV4-1 to TRBJ2-1; the match to TRBD1 covers 10 bases. CDR1 is MGHRA, CDR2 YSYEKL, per germline. This CDR3 spans 15 amino acids. The V gene end was trimmed by 2 bases and the J gene end by 5 bases; junction bases not matched to a gene: 3. CDR3 in amino acids: CASSQPGTGDNEQFF. The CDR3 nucleotides read TGCGCCAGCAGCCAACCCGGGACAGGGGACAATGAGCAGTTCTTC.

The CDR3 DNA reads as TGCGCCAGCAGCCCGACTGACAGGGGGCCTGACTATGGCTACACCTTC. Amino acid sequence: CASSPTDRGPDYGYTF. This rearrangement joins TRBV4-3 to TRBJ1-2, with 10 positions matching TRBD1. Trimming at V came to 4 bases and at J to 3 bases, leaving 8 bases not matched to a gene. The CDR3 is 16 amino acids. The germline gives CDR1 LGHNA, CDR2 YSLEER.

The V gene is TRBV28, the J gene TRBJ2-3, with 7 bases identical to TRBD1. With 5 bases clipped from V and 0 bases from J, the junction kept 8 bases outside the gene matches. CDR1 is MDHEN and CDR2 is SYDVKM in the germline V gene. CDR3 length: 16 residues. The CDR3 DNA reads TGTGCCAGCAGTGCACCAGGGGGTTCTAGCACAGATACGCAGTATTTT. Translation: CASSAPGGSSTDTQYF.

The chain uses TRBV6-4 and TRBJ2-2; 10 nucleotides match TRBD2. This CDR3 is built from 17 residues. The V and J ends lost 4 bases and 6 bases, in that order; junction bases with no gene match: 11. CDR1 MRHNA and CDR2 SNTAGT come from the germline V gene. The CDR3 is CASSGDSGRSVPGELFF. CDR3 in DNA: TGTGCCAGCAGTGGGGATAGCGGGAGGTCAGTCCCCGGGGAGCTGTTTTTT.

This clone has a single count. J is TRBJ2-3 and V is TRBV4-3; 11 bases are a match to TRBD2. CDR3 length: 16 amino acids. The V gene end was trimmed by 4 bases and the J gene end by 0 bases; junction bases not matched to a gene: 3. Germline lookup yields CDR1 LGHNA and CDR2 YSLEER. The DNA of the CDR3 is TGCGCCAGCAGCCCACGGACTAGCGGGAGCACAGATACGCAGTATTTT. Translated: CASSPRTSGSTDTQYF.

V usage is TRBV11-3 and J usage is TRBJ1-1, with D possibly being TRBD1 (6 bases). This CDR3 has 13 amino acids. With 5 bases removed from V and 1 base from J, the gap between germline ends came to 8 bases. Germline loops: CDR1 SGHNT, CDR2 YENEEA. CDR3 region: CASSIRGNTEAFF. Written as DNA, the CDR3 is TGTGCCAGCAGCATCAGGGGGAACACTGAAGCTTTCTTT.

This clone was recorded only once. V gene TRBV1 combines with J gene TRBJ2-1; TRBD2 is the table's D call and was not checked against the DNA. TRBV1 is a recognized pseudogene. The CDR3 loop spans 21 amino acids. CDR3 region: CTSSQGGTSGSVDDSYNEQFF. CDR3 sequence (DNA): TGCACCAGCAGCCAAGGGGGGACTAGCGGGAGCGTCGATGATTCCTACAATGAGCAGTTCTTC.

Notes on this clone: Since a much larger clone is just one base distant, this may be a read error. The chain links TRBV6-4 to TRBJ2-3; 12 bases fit TRBD1. J lost 4 bases, V lost 3 bases, and 2 bases had no gene match. Germline assignment: CDR1 MRHNA and CDR2 SNTAGT. The CDR3 runs 15 residues. CDR3 sequence: CASSEGTGGPDTQYF. The DNA for the CDR3 is TGTGCCAGCAGTGAAGGGACAGGGGGCCCAGATACGCAGTATTTT.

V is TRBV9 and J is TRBJ1-2; 7 bases line up with TRBD1. The CDR3 has 13 amino acids. CDR1 and CDR2 from the germline V gene are SGDLS and YYNGEE. The V gene end was trimmed by 5 bases and the J gene end by 4 bases; junction bases not matched to a gene: 5. The CDR3 coding sequence is TGTGCCAGCAGAGAACAGGGGACCTATGGCTACACCTTC. Translating gives CASREQGTYGYTF. Using reference TRBV9 and TRBJ1-2 for the parts outside the CDR3, the full variable domain is DSGVTQTPKHLITATGQRVTLRCSPRSGDLSVYWYQQSLDQGLQFLIQYYNGEERAKGNILERFSAQQFPDLHSELNLSSLELGDSALYFCASREQGTYGYTFGSGTRLTVV.

The V and J genes are TRBV7-9 and TRBJ1-4; weak D call: TRBD1 (6 bases). Trimming took 1 base from V and 4 from J, leaving 13 bases between them. Per germline, CDR1 SEHNR and CDR2 FQNEAQ (reference sequence). CDR3 size: 16 residues. The CDR3 here is CASSLGGQLVNEKLFF. DNA for the CDR3: TGTGCCAGCAGCTTAGGCGGACAGTTAGTTAATGAAAAACTGTTTTTT.

The J gene is TRBJ1-6, the V gene TRBV19, with D maybe TRBD1 (6 bases). Between the trimmed V and J ends, which lost 5 bases and 8 bases, there was a span of 16 bases. CDR3 length: 15 amino acids. Germline V gives CDR1 LNHDA, CDR2 SQIVND (reference sequence). Here the CDR3 reads CASSVSGQPDSPLHF. The CDR3 nucleotides are TGTGCCAGTAGTGTCTCAGGACAGCCAGATTCACCCCTCCACTTT.

J is TRBJ2-3 and V is TRBV2, with TRBD2 identical over 12 bases. The germline gives CDR1 SNHLY, CDR2 FYNNEI. The CDR3 is 15 residues long. The ends lost 3 bases at V and 4 bases at J; junction bases unmatched: 2. The CDR3 DNA reads as TGTGCCAGCAGTGATAGACTAGCGGGAGCAGATACGCAGTATTTT. This gives the protein CASSDRLAGADTQYF. Full variable domain (rest looked up from reference TRBV2 and TRBJ2-3): EPEVTQTPSHQVTQMGQEVILRCVPISNHLYFYWYRQILGQKVEFLVSFYNNEISEKSEIFDDQFSVERPDGSNFTLKIRSTKLEDSAMYFCASSDRLAGADTQYFGPGTRLTVL.

This chain links TRBV12-3 or TRBV12-4 with TRBJ1-6; 8 nucleotides line up with TRBD1. With V trimmed by 7 bases and J by 6 bases, 2 bases remained unmatched. The CDR3 covers 13 residues. The DNA of the CDR3 is TGTGCCAGCACTGACAGGGGTAATTCACCCCTCCACTTT. This encodes CASTDRGNSPLHF.